Here is one TCR beta chain with its context. Preparation of the TCRbeta library involved a method that used unique molecular identifiers. TCRdb itself ran the PCR reads through MiXCR, one entry per CDR3 protein. The sample consists of around 960,000 distinct CDR3 sequences, roughly 31% of them appearing once. The CDR3 loop spans 15 amino acids. Trimming took 3 bases from V and 3 from J; bases not matched to a gene: 3. The data derive from a study of T-cell reconstitution after alpha-beta-depleted transplantation in children. The receptor was derived from a boy less than two years old who had a stem cell transplant for SCID, so the T cells may come from the graft donor. Sequencing was performed on PBMCs, mostly from graft donor cells, taken 360 days after TCRalphabeta/CD19-depleted stem cell transplant. V usage is TRBV12-3 or TRBV12-4 and J usage is TRBJ1-5; 9 bases align to TRBD1. For the CDR3, the DNA is TGTGCCAGCAGTTTTGGGGACAGGGACAATCAGCCCCAGCATTTT. Its protein is CASSFGDRDNQPQHF.